The present T cell receptor (beta chain) was sequenced within a study of regulatory T cells in long-lasting Graves disease (dated by TCRdb to about 2021). Background for the entire study: In the newly diagnosed Graves' disease group, patients had been taking antithyroid drugs for less than 3 months. This study used TCR sequencing and RNA sequencing of peripheral blood to compare persistent Graves' disease patients against newly diagnosed Graves' disease patients. The study took place in China and was registered as a clinical trial. A total of around 35 samples underwent TCR sequencing, from about 13 patients with persistent Graves' disease and 20 or so patients with newly diagnosed Graves' disease.

Ten or more counts support this clonotype. The antigen it binds to is not known. The record has no base qualities; no much larger clone is one base away. The receptor library was made with multiplex PCR. Sequencing instrument: Illumina HiSeq 4000. To build TCR beta libraries, CDR3 regions were amplified by Arm-PCR using iRepertoire HTBI primers. Before sequencing, the PCR products went through gel purification. Per the authors' processing: Across samples, 60 to 75 TRBV and roughly 13 TRBJ segments were identified and used for gene usage analysis of CDR3 amino acid clonotypes. COPE and FqMerger were used to merge the filtered high-quality paired reads into contigs. BLAST was used to align contigs to IMGT TRBV, TRBD and TRBJ reference genes, and CDR3 was defined according to IMGT. Highly expanded clones were defined as clonotypes with a frequency above 0.1%. Shannon entropy served as the measure of repertoire diversity, while the Gini coefficient captured V-J evenness. A clonotype was considered public if more than one individual shared it. TCRdb reran the public reads through fastp at Q25 and MiXCR, keeping productive beta chains. Records with the same CDR3 protein are collapsed into one entry carrying the most frequent genes and DNA. TCRdb's processing, not the authors' own work, is the source of the V and J calls. The sample profile shows a few hundred thousand distinct CDR3 sequences; more than 15% of them were found once. Less than 15% of the sample comes from the top ten.

The sample's time point label, in plain terms: newly diagnosed GD, antithyroid drugs for less than 3 months. For both TCR sequencing and RNA sequencing, RNA was extracted from PBMCs in TRIzol. The diagnosis of Graves' disease followed American Thyroid Association guidelines. Patients were recruited from an endocrinology department in Xi'an, China. Each patient gave about 8.1 milliliters of peripheral blood, collected in an EDTA anticoagulant tube. Ficoll Paque Plus density gradient separation was used to isolate PBMCs, and no further T cell sorting was done. An Agilent 2100 Bioanalyzer and agarose gel were used to assess RNA quality, and a NanoDrop 2000 was used to measure RNA concentration. The germline ends are 11 bases apart after V is trimmed by 7 bases and J by 2 bases. The CDR3, from cysteine to phenylalanine, totals 13 residues. Of the read, only the CDR3 DNA is kept; its 39 bases are in frame from base 1. CDR1 and CDR2 (SGHAT, FQNNGV) derive from the germline V gene.

The full study reports these points: Sequencing and analysis were restricted to the TCR beta chain. The small sample size was acknowledged by the authors as a limitation that may reduce accuracy. Preferential use of TRBV28, TRBJ1-2 and TRBJ2-5 was observed in persistent disease, whereas TRBV20-1 and TRBJ2-1 were favored in newly diagnosed disease. Lower TCR Shannon entropy and fewer highly expanded clones were observed in persistent Graves' disease patients than in newly diagnosed patients, which suggested clonal expansion. A larger number of public clonotypes was shared among persistent patients (more than 2,500) than among newly diagnosed patients (around 890). Because the primary lesion, thyroid tissue, could not be accessed, the study looked at peripheral blood alone.

These same records also appear under a second study, on T cells in Graves' hyperthyroidism and ophthalmopathy. As the second paper documents: Stable Graves' hyperthyroidism was defined as the absence of progression to ophthalmopathy over 18 months of follow-up. Hyperthyroidism patients were aged 18 to 65 years and newly diagnosed, with disease duration of less than 2 months. Any patient with an uncontrolled infection, another autoimmune disease, pregnancy or lactation was excluded. Clinical symptoms, serum thyroxine and TRAb, thyroid ultrasound, and orbital computed tomography formed the basis for the diagnoses. The first round of RT-PCR for the TCR CDR3 was performed with the HTBI primer set and the Qiagen OneStep RT-PCR kit. Blood samples also contained most of the expanded thyroid clonotypes (frequency above 0.001), which suggests that blood repertoires may reflect thyroid immune responses. A 13 V-J signature model separated ophthalmopathy from stable hyperthyroidism, with approximately 86% sensitivity and 81.08% specificity in cross-validation and 80%/75% in testing. In validation, the model predicted progression to ophthalmopathy with 60% to 71% sensitivity and less than 75% specificity, a median of approximately 6.7 months before onset. A discovery cohort of about a hundred patients, 43 with Graves' ophthalmopathy and 57 with stable Graves' hyperthyroidism, was used to find distinguishing TCR V-J signatures. An independent validation cohort of some 18 hyperthyroidism patients and 15 or so patients who later progressed to ophthalmopathy tested prospective prediction of ophthalmopathy. The 100 or so discovery patients were divided at random into training and test sets in a 7:3 ratio. In roughly six Graves' hyperthyroidism patients, the study also compared T-cell repertoires from thyroid tissue with T-cell repertoires from blood. After sampling, hyperthyroidism patients received methimazole starting at 30 mg daily, and ophthalmopathy patients received high-dose intravenous methylprednisolone. Libraries were constructed in a second round of multiplex PCR, after which size selection and purification were performed. Paired-end sequencing of the libraries was performed with 100 bp reads on an Illumina HiSeq2000. SOAPnuke was used to process the raw data, throwing out any read that contained adapters or uncalled bases, had a mean Phred below 15, or lacked an exact constant-primer or identifier match. COPE v1.2.5 was used to merge high-quality paired reads, and clonotypes were defined as unique nucleotide sequences. Clonotypes were aligned to IMGT TRBV, TRBD and TRBJ reference segments using MiTCR v1.1. The analysis included only V-J combinations with a frequency above 0.0001, which together covered 98% to 99.2% of the repertoires. A TCS score was defined as the ratio of F50 (clonal expansion) to E x V (chaos), with BLOSUM62-based TCRdist applied between CDR3 peptides within each V-J. Welch's t-statistics and random forest reduced several hundred V-J features to roughly 13, which were used in a naive Bayes classifier (R e1071). No statistical method was used to fix the sample size in advance, and group allocation was not hidden from the investigators. The paper reports TCR Vbeta CDR3 sequencing of 135 peripheral blood samples: some 44 ophthalmopathy, roughly 74 hyperthyroidism and approximately 17 progressor patients.

This sequence uses TRBV11-2 and TRBJ1-1, with no confident D gene call. Material: peripheral blood mononuclear cells (PBMCs), obtained at new diagnosis, from a patient treated with antithyroid drugs. This TCR came from a woman in her twenties or thirties with Graves disease. Donor details come from another sample of the same person, matched by shared clones. The nucleotides read TGTGCCAGCAATTACAATATTAACACTGAAGCTTTCTTT. Its product reads: CASNYNINTEAFF. Reference TRBV11-2 and TRBJ1-1 genes cover what lies past the CDR3, so the full variable domain is EAGVAQSPRYKIIEKRQSVAFWCNPISGHATLYWYQQILGQGPKLLIQFQNNGVVDDSQLPKDRFSAERLKGVDSTLKIQPAKLEDSAVYLCASNYNINTEAFFGQGTRLTVV.